A single sample is the source of the 6 T cell receptor beta chains below, sequenced in a study of blood T cell repertoires in COVID-19 (TCRdb year 2020). The library was obtained by the immunoSEQ multiplex PCR assay. TCRdb mirrors the immuneACCESS table, restricted to in-frame sequences. Some clones are absent from its copies; in checked studies, under half trace to an unresolved V gene, and the reason for the others is unknown. This sample lists about 220,000 clones; 70% to 85% were detected once. The ten largest make up 9.5% to 10% of the sample. The sequencing sample was made of peripheral blood. The receptors come from a man aged 50 to 59 with active or convalescent COVID-19.

This clone appeared a single time. This chain uses TRBV13 with TRBJ2-5; 7 bases are a match to TRBD1. Germline CDR1 reads PRHDT; CDR2 reads FYEKMQ (reference sequence). With V trimmed by 4 bases and J by 0 bases, 11 bases remained unmatched. The CDR3 has 17 amino acids. CDR3 region: CASSSTSDRAYQETQYF. CDR3 coding DNA: TGTGCCAGCAGCTCCACGTCCGACAGGGCGTACCAAGAGACCCAGTACTTC.

The rearrangement links TRBV5-5 to TRBJ2-7, with TRBD2 matching over 9 bases. V trimming: 4 bases; J trimming: 0 bases; junction bases outside the gene matches: 8. The V gene's germline CDR1 is SGHKS and CDR2 YYEKEE (reference sequence). This CDR3 has 16 amino acids. CDR3 DNA sequence: TGTGCCAGCAGCCCCCGGGCTAGCGGGGACTCCTACGAGCAGTACGTC. Translated, it gives CASSPRASGDSYEQYV.

The chain carries TRBV5-1 and TRBJ2-2, with D maybe TRBD2 (5 bases). The CDR3 totals 17 residues. V shed 0 bases and J shed 0 bases, with 12 bases lying between them. Germline V gene lookup returns CDR1 SGHRS and CDR2 YFSETQ. The CDR3 bases are TGCGCCAGCAGCTTGGGGCGGGTGAACGCGAACACCGGGGAGCTGTTTTTT. Translated, it gives CASSLGRVNANTGELFF.

The CDR3, as DNA: TGTGCCAGCAGCTTAGGAACGGATGAGCAGTTCTTC. Protein: CASSLGTDEQFF. The chain uses TRBV7-9 and TRBJ2-1; D is ambiguous. Trimming stripped 1 base from V and 8 bases from J, with 6 bases between. This CDR3 spans 12 amino acids. The germline gives CDR1 SEHNR, CDR2 FQNEAQ (reference sequence).

The chain links TRBV11-2 to TRBJ2-5; D not certain. Germline CDR1 and CDR2: SGHAT and FQNNGV. This CDR3 is 15 amino acids long. Trimming left V 2 bases short and J 2 bases short, with 12 bases between. Written as DNA, the CDR3 is TGTGCCAGCAGCTTAATTTCTAACCTTCAAGAGACCCAGTACTTC. As protein: CASSLISNLQETQYF.

This clone was found a few times. The J gene is TRBJ1-6, the V gene TRBV9; D is unclear. The CDR3 sequence is 14 residues long. V was shortened by 0 bases and J by 9 bases, with 10 bases between the two germline ends. From germline, CDR1 is SGDLS and CDR2 YYNGEE. The CDR3, as DNA: TGTGCCAGCAGCGTAGGCCCGACGGGTTCACCCCTCCACTTT. Translation gives CASSVGPTGSPLHF.